These 2 T cell receptor beta chains came from one sample sequenced in a study of PD-1 blockade in classical Hodgkin lymphoma. The time point was: cycle 4 day 1 (C4D1), after less than seven weeks of nivolumab. With no exception, relapse followed autologous stem cell transplantation in all patients, and brentuximab vedotin exposure varied. Magnetic negative selection purified CD4+ T cells from thawed PBMCs. TCRdb keeps only in-frame clones here, not all; method: immunoSEQ multiplex PCR. Among tens of thousands of clones, 75% to 90% were seen once, and the ten largest hold approximately 2.4%. The source was CD4+ T cells from blood, collected before the fourth cycle of nivolumab. The origin of the receptors is a human donor with classical Hodgkin lymphoma.

The J gene is TRBJ2-7, the V gene TRBV5-1, with D perhaps given as TRBD1 or TRBD2 (5 bases each). The CDR3 loop spans 13 amino acids. V lost 3 bases and J lost 2, with 9 bases in between. Germline-derived CDR1 and CDR2 are SGHRS and YFSETQ. The CDR3 here is CASSSGPTYEQYF. CDR3 sequence (DNA): TGCGCCAGCAGCTCGGGACCTACCTACGAGCAGTACTTC.

The V call is TRBV18, the J call TRBJ2-1; TRBD2 agrees at 11 bases. Trimming took 4 bases from V and 6 from J; bases not matched to a gene: 8. The CDR3 loop spans 16 amino acids. Per germline, CDR1 KGHSH and CDR2 LQKENI. The CDR3 is CASSRLLAGAGNEQFF. Written as DNA, the CDR3 is TGTGCCAGCTCACGGTTACTAGCGGGAGCCGGCAATGAGCAGTTCTTC.